This passage covers 22 T cell receptor beta chains from one sample sequenced in a study of CD8 T cells in ankylosing spondylitis. General observations from the study: A TCR beta motif of 8 or 9 highly homologous variants appeared characteristic of ankylosing spondylitis blood.

TCRdb called the 5' RACE reads again in MiXCR, with one record for every CDR3 protein. This sample has 390,000 or so distinct CDR3 sequences; 20% to 25% occur once, and the top ten carry about 16%. These receptors lack a known antigen. The sample taken for sequencing was blood, either unsorted or a sorted T cell fraction (not recorded which). The receptor set was obtained from a male donor with ankylosing spondylitis.

This clonotype turned up a few times. CDR3 region: CSAYRGYQPQHF. The CDR3 DNA follows: TGCAGTGCTTACAGGGGGTATCAGCCCCAGCATTTT. The chain links TRBV20-1 to TRBJ1-5, with TRBD1 matching 8 bases. The CDR3 is 12 amino acids. J lost 5 bases, V lost 5 bases, and 2 bases had no gene match. Germline assignment: CDR1 DFQATT and CDR2 SNEGSKA (reference sequence).

V gene TRBV5-1 combines with J gene TRBJ1-2, with a tentative D call TRBD1 (5 bases). V was pared by 0 bases and J by 4 bases, with 7 bases between. This CDR3 is built from 13 residues. In germline, CDR1 is SGHRS, CDR2 YFSETQ. The CDR3 sequence: CASSLGQSYGYTF. The CDR3 DNA is TGCGCCAGCAGCTTGGGACAGTCCTATGGCTACACCTTC.

The chain links TRBV20-1 to TRBJ1-1; 11 nucleotides agree with TRBD1. This CDR3 comprises 15 residues. In germline, CDR1 is DFQATT, CDR2 SNEGSKA (reference sequence). The V gene end was trimmed by 5 bases and the J gene end by 5 bases; junction bases not matched to a gene: 10. Here the CDR3 DNA reads TGCAGTGCTCCTTCGGGACAGGGGGTTTATACTGAAGCTTTCTTT. As protein: CSAPSGQGVYTEAFF.

This clonotype was found a few times. J is TRBJ1-1 and V is TRBV11-1; D is unresolved. The germline CDR1 and CDR2 sequences are SGHAT and FQDESV (reference sequence). CDR3 length equals 15 residues. V was trimmed by 2 bases and J by 1 base, leaving 11 bases between them. DNA of the CDR3: TGTGCCAGCAGCTTATTCTTGGGCAGGAACACTGAAGCTTTCTTT. Its translation is CASSLFLGRNTEAFF.

The chain combines TRBV28 with TRBJ2-1; tentatively, D is TRBD1 or TRBD2 (5 bases each). With 5 bases removed from V and 4 bases from J, the gap between germline ends came to 18 bases. Germline V gene sequence: CDR1 MDHEN, CDR2 SYDVKM. The CDR3 consists of 16 residues. CDR3: CASSAEPGRPYNEQFF. As DNA, the CDR3 is TGTGCCAGCAGTGCCGAACCGGGACGCCCGTACAATGAGCAGTTCTTC.

This clonotype was detected only a few times. The rearrangement uses TRBV10-3 and TRBJ2-2; the match to TRBD1 covers 8 bases. Germline V gene data show CDR1 as ENHRY and CDR2 as SYGVKD. The CDR3 is made up of 14 amino acids. V dropped 7 bases and J dropped 6; count of bases not matched to a gene: 7. The CDR3 DNA reads TGTGCCATCACAGCGACAGGGGAAGCCGGGGAGCTGTTTTTT. Its protein is CAITATGEAGELFF.

The V gene is TRBV10-3, the J gene TRBJ2-7; D is perhaps TRBD2 (6 bases). Per the germline V gene, CDR1 is ENHRY and CDR2 is SYGVKD. The V and J ends lost 11 bases and 0 bases respectively, with 17 bases between them. This CDR3 has 14 residues. This CDR3 reads CAPFLGLYSYEQYF. CDR3 sequence (DNA): TGTGCCCCCTTCCTGGGACTTTACTCCTACGAGCAGTACTTC.

This clonotype was seen only a few times. This chain links TRBV5-1 with TRBJ2-2; D ambiguous. Germline lookup yields CDR1 SGHRS and CDR2 YFSETQ. V was cut by 4 bases and J by 0 bases, with 10 bases left in between. This CDR3 region has 15 residues. CDR3 loop: CASSPSYANTGELFF. CDR3 coding DNA: TGCGCCAGCAGCCCCAGTTACGCGAACACCGGGGAGCTGTTTTTT.

For the CDR3, the DNA is TGTGCCTGGGCCCAAGAGGGTTACGAGCAGTACTTC. Translating gives CAWAQEGYEQYF. The rearrangement uses TRBV30 and TRBJ2-7; D perhaps matches TRBD2 (5 bases). The V end lost 5 bases, the J end lost 4 bases, and 12 bases lay between the germline ends. CDR1 GTSNPN and CDR2 SVGIG come from the germline V gene (reference sequence). The CDR3 spans 12 residues.

The chain employs TRBV20-1 and TRBJ1-4; D call uncertain. There are 12 residues in the CDR3. Germline CDR1 DFQATT, CDR2 SNEGSKA (reference sequence). Trimming removed 3 bases from V and 7 bases from J, with 9 bases in between. This CDR3 is CSASWDVEKLFF. CDR3 bases: TGCAGTGCTAGCTGGGATGTTGAAAAACTGTTTTTT.

This sequence joins TRBV12-3 or TRBV12-4 and TRBJ2-7; D unclear. The CDR3 sequence is 15 residues long. Trimming left V 5 bases short and J 1 base short, with 15 bases between. The chain's CDR3 is CASSISGPFSYEQYF. The CDR3 DNA is TGTGCCAGCAGTATCTCCGGGCCCTTTTCCTACGAGCAGTACTTC.

The V gene is TRBV6-5, the J gene TRBJ2-7; no firm D call. Trimming left V 2 bases short and J 3 bases short, with 8 bases between. CDR1 is MNHEY and CDR2 is SVGAGI in the germline V gene. The CDR3 spans 13 residues. This chain's CDR3 is CASSYGSDYEQYF. The CDR3 DNA sequence: TGTGCCAGCAGTTACGGGTCAGACTACGAGCAGTACTTC.

The chain uses TRBV28 and TRBJ2-3; 10 nucleotides align to TRBD1. Germline V gene lookup returns CDR1 MDHEN and CDR2 SYDVKM. This CDR3 region has 16 residues. With 3 bases clipped from V and 4 bases from J, the junction kept 7 bases outside the gene matches. CDR3 sequence (DNA): TGTGCCAGCAGTTTTCGACAGGGGGCAGTGGCAGATACGCAGTATTTT. Its translation is CASSFRQGAVADTQYF.

V is TRBV24-1 and J is TRBJ2-1; tentative D call: TRBD2 (7 bases). CDR3 length: 16 amino acids. The germline gives CDR1 KGHDR, CDR2 SFDVKD. The V end lost 3 bases, the J end lost 7 bases, and 18 bases lay between the germline ends. This CDR3 is CATSDPRQGRANEQFF. The CDR3, as DNA: TGTGCCACCAGTGATCCCCGGCAGGGGAGGGCTAATGAGCAGTTCTTC.

The rearrangement links TRBV18 to TRBJ2-3, with 8 nucleotides matching TRBD1. Germline V gives CDR1 KGHSH, CDR2 LQKENI. CDR3 length: 13 amino acids. V was pared by 10 bases and J by 4 bases, with 7 bases of the junction left unmatched. In DNA, the CDR3 is TGTGCCACCGACAGGGGCGCGGCAGATACGCAGTATTTT. It encodes CATDRGAADTQYF.

This clonotype was seen only a few times. The chain joins TRBV7-3 to TRBJ2-7, with 7 bases fitting TRBD1. The V gene end was trimmed by 5 bases and the J gene end by 6 bases; junction bases not matched to a gene: 7. CDR1 and CDR2 (germline): SGHTA, FQGTGA. This CDR3 has 13 residues. CDR3: CASSQSPGGEQYF. CDR3 in DNA: TGTGCCAGCAGCCAAAGCCCAGGGGGCGAGCAGTACTTC.

This clonotype was counted only a few times. The V gene is TRBV11-2, the J gene TRBJ2-3; 10 positions match TRBD1. CDR1 is SGHAT and CDR2 is FQNNGV in the germline V gene. This CDR3 comprises 18 residues. Trimming took 3 bases from V and 3 from J; bases not matched to a gene: 12. CDR3 amino acids: CASSLTLPGQGITDTQYF. Here the CDR3 DNA reads TGTGCCAGCAGCTTGACACTACCGGGACAGGGGATAACAGATACGCAGTATTTT.

The chain uses TRBV6-6 and TRBJ1-1; no clear D. The CDR3 is 12 amino acids. The germline V gene encodes CDR1 MNHNY and CDR2 SVGAGI (reference sequence). Trimming took off 3 bases at V and 5 bases at J, with 7 bases between the two ends. CDR3 residues: CASSYRETEAFF. DNA of the CDR3: TGTGCCAGCAGTTATAGGGAGACTGAAGCTTTCTTT.

This clonotype was detected ten times or more. This sequence joins TRBV20-1 and TRBJ2-1; 12 nucleotides agree with TRBD2. Germline V CDR1 and CDR2: DFQATT, SNEGSKA (reference sequence). The CDR3 has 15 residues. The junction had 6 bases not matched to a gene; V was cut back by 2 bases and J by 7 bases. The CDR3 region has the DNA TGCAGTGCTAGACGAACTAGCGGGGGGTTAAATGAGCAGTTCTTC. Protein product: CSARRTSGGLNEQFF.

The genes are TRBV5-4 and TRBJ2-2; possible D gene TRBD2, 6 bases. Deletions cut 0 bases from V and 6 bases from J, with 12 bases between. Germline values: CDR1 SGHNT, CDR2 YYREEE (reference sequence). The CDR3 is 15 residues long. As DNA, the CDR3 is TGTGCCAGCAGCTTGGTGACGGGAGCGGCCGGGGAGCTGTTTTTT. Amino acid sequence: CASSLVTGAAGELFF.

The chain joins TRBV7-2 to TRBJ2-5; 7 bases map to TRBD2. The CDR3 contains 17 residues. Per germline, CDR1 SGHTA and CDR2 FQGNSA. Trimming cost V 2 bases and J 2 bases; bases outside gene matches: 11. CDR3 sequence: CASSLNGGNRAQETQYF. The CDR3 nucleotides are TGTGCCAGCAGCTTAAACGGGGGGAATCGGGCTCAAGAGACCCAGTACTTC.

This clonotype came up a few times. The rearrangement joins TRBV18 to TRBJ1-2, with D possibly being TRBD1 (5 bases). V was pared by 1 base and J by 0 bases, with 9 bases between. The length of the CDR3 is 15 residues. CDR1 is KGHSH, CDR2 LQKENI, per germline. CDR3 loop: CASSPRDEANYGYTF. CDR3 nucleotides: TGTGCCAGCTCACCACGGGACGAAGCTAACTATGGCTACACCTTC.